This T cell receptor beta chain stems from a study of CD8 T cells in ankylosing spondylitis. Regarding the study as a whole: Some motif variants had been reported before (in reactive arthritis synovial fluid and blood). Within ankylosing spondylitis blood, a TCR beta motif made up of roughly eight highly homologous variants appeared to be characteristic.

Comments on this clonotype: Its cognate antigen is unknown.

Molecular-barcoded quantitative 5'-RACE produced these TCR beta libraries. MiXCR, run by TCRdb on the 5' RACE reads, gives a single entry per CDR3 protein. Among 470,000 or so distinct CDR3 sequences listed, about 25% were seen once. The CDR3 loop spans 14 amino acids. After removal of 3 bases from V and 6 bases from J, the junction contained 7 bases not matched to a gene. The V call is TRBV12-3 or TRBV12-4, the J call TRBJ2-7; 8 bases fit TRBD2. The sequence was collected from a male donor with ankylosing spondylitis. Sequenced material: blood, either unsorted or a sorted T cell fraction (not recorded which). For the CDR3, the DNA is TGTGCCAGCAGTTTTGGGGTAGCGGGAACCGAGCAGTACTTC. The encoded protein is CASSFGVAGTEQYF.